This T cell receptor beta chain was retrieved from a study of response to subunit inactivated influenza vaccine. CDR3 length: 13 amino acids. The germline CDR1 and CDR2 sequences are SGHNT and YYREEE (reference sequence). The ends were cut back, 8 bases at V and 3 bases at J, with 14 bases in the middle. TCRdb re-analysed the RT-PCR reads in MiXCR, keeping a single row per CDR3 protein. Seen here are about 540,000 distinct CDR3 sequences, 20% to 25% observed once, and the top ten hold 2.5% to 3.5%. These data also formed part of another study, on T cells expressing NK-cell markers. That source adds: UMIs accompanied the 5'RACE template switching by which TCR beta cDNA was made. It was sorted CD3+CD56-NKG2C+, CD3+CD56+NKG2C- and CD3+CD56+NKG2C+ T cells that provided the TCR beta repertoires. Of eight sequenced donors, seven were HCMV-seropositive and one HCMV-seronegative. For several experiments, T cell sorting was restricted to the alpha-beta TCR population by means of an anti-gamma-delta TCR antibody. There remained a lack of clarity about HCMV specificity of expanded NKG2C+ T cell clones.

The sequencing here drew on CD4+ T cells sorted from PBMCs, taken 11 to 12 days after vaccination. This clonotype was obtained from a middle-aged man who received an inactivated influenza vaccine. The chain recombines TRBV5-4 with TRBJ2-5; possibly TRBD1 for D (6 bases). CDR3 region: CASSRGREETQYF. The CDR3 DNA is TGTGCCAGTAGCAGGGGTCGGGAAGAGACCCAGTACTTC.